This is a list of T cell receptor beta chains from one sample in a study of CD8 T cells in ankylosing spondylitis. From the 5' RACE reads, TCRdb called clonotypes with MiXCR, one entry per CDR3 protein. The table records about 840,000 distinct CDR3 sequences, over 9.5% of them present only once. The source material was blood, either unsorted or a sorted T cell fraction (not recorded which). These receptors were obtained from a male donor with ankylosing spondylitis. The CDR3 runs from the conserved cysteine through the conserved F or W. The D gene is left open where the match is weak. Rows give clone size only sometimes, using once, few, many, or a class for an expanded clone.

cdr3_aa: CASSLDTRVYGYTF; cdr3_nt: TGTGCCAGCAGTTTAGATACCAGGGTCTATGGCTACACCTTC; j_call: TRBJ1-2; v_call: TRBV27; cdr3_length: 14; d_call: NA; clone_size: few
cdr3_aa: CASSLEGYQPQHF; cdr3_nt: TGCGCCAGCAGCTTGGAGGGGTATCAGCCCCAGCATTTT; j_call: TRBJ1-5; v_call: TRBV5-1; cdr3_length: 13; d_call: NA; clone_size: few
cdr3_aa: CASTSGPGAEAFF; cdr3_nt: TGTGCTAGCACCTCGGGCCCTGGCGCTGAAGCTTTCTTT; j_call: TRBJ1-1; v_call: TRBV7-7; cdr3_length: 13; d_call: NA; clone_size: NA
cdr3_aa: CAISASTGFPGGGQETQYF; cdr3_nt: TGTGCCATCAGCGCCTCGACCGGATTTCCAGGGGGCGGTCAAGAGACCCAGTACTTC; j_call: TRBJ2-5; v_call: TRBV10-3; cdr3_length: 19; d_call: TRBD1; clone_size: NA
cdr3_aa: CASSPGLAAYYEQYF; cdr3_nt: TGTGCCAGCAGCCCCGGACTAGCGGCTTACTACGAGCAGTACTTC; j_call: TRBJ2-7; v_call: TRBV9; cdr3_length: 15; d_call: TRBD2; clone_size: NA
cdr3_aa: CATYRPASTYNEQFF; cdr3_nt: TGTGCCACGTACAGGCCTGCGTCCACCTACAATGAGCAGTTCTTC; j_call: TRBJ2-1; v_call: TRBV10-3; cdr3_length: 15; d_call: NA; clone_size: few
cdr3_aa: CSVIRNSYEQYF; cdr3_nt: TGCAGTGTCATACGAAACTCCTACGAGCAGTACTTC; j_call: TRBJ2-7; v_call: TRBV20-1; cdr3_length: 12; d_call: NA; clone_size: NA
cdr3_aa: CSAIGRVFGNQPQHF; cdr3_nt: TGCAGTGCAATAGGCAGGGTTTTCGGTAATCAGCCCCAGCATTTT; j_call: TRBJ1-5; v_call: TRBV20-1; cdr3_length: 15; d_call: NA; clone_size: NA
cdr3_aa: CATSDLTGSTNTGELFF; cdr3_nt: TGTGCCACCAGTGATTTAACAGGCTCGACGAACACCGGGGAGCTGTTTTTT; j_call: TRBJ2-2; v_call: TRBV24-1; cdr3_length: 17; d_call: NA; clone_size: NA
cdr3_aa: CASSFSGDYTGELFF; cdr3_nt: TGTGCCAGCAGTTTTAGCGGGGATTACACCGGGGAGCTGTTTTTT; j_call: TRBJ2-2; v_call: TRBV12-3/TRBV12-4; cdr3_length: 15; d_call: TRBD2; clone_size: NA
cdr3_aa: CASSRGLAGASPFTGELFF; cdr3_nt: TGCGCCAGCAGCCGGGGACTAGCGGGAGCAAGTCCCTTCACCGGGGAGCTGTTTTTT; j_call: TRBJ2-2; v_call: TRBV5-1; cdr3_length: 19; d_call: TRBD2; clone_size: NA